This TCR beta chain stems from a study of beta chain features in type 1 diabetes. Study summary: When patients were set against healthy donors, age, gender and cell yields were similar. General observations from the study: A closer apparent resemblance between naive, central memory and Treg TCRB repertoires was seen in patients than in healthy donors.

Reverse transcription of all isolated RNA meant that expressed TCRB transcripts were sequenced. Method: immunoSEQ multiplex PCR; TCRdb's copy keeps in-frame clones and lacks some. Among 450,000 to 550,000 clones listed, roughly 31% were seen once. A remark on this clone: Its antigen is still unknown.

This CDR3 spans 16 amino acids. V was cut by 0 bases and J by 0 bases, with 12 bases left in between. Germline V gene lookup returns CDR1 LNHNV and CDR2 YYDKDF (reference sequence). The chain combines TRBV15 with TRBJ2-7; TRBD2 is a possible D gene (6 bases). The origin of this receptor is a man younger than 30 in good health. The sequencing input was naive CD4+ T cells from blood. The CDR3 reads CATSREGGTGSYEQYF. The CDR3 bases are TGTGCCACCAGCAGAGAGGGTGGGACTGGCTCCTACGAGCAGTACTTC.